This T cell receptor (beta chain) was identified in a study of blood T cell repertoires in COVID-19. The wider study: Sites in the United States, Italy and Spain provided acute and convalescent COVID-19 samples. Nucleic acid was either cDNA or gDNA, and it came from T cells, B-cell-depleted T cells, or PBMCs.

In the study's own analysis: Estimation of nucleated cell counts was performed using reference gene primer amplification. The protocol was immunoSEQ multiplex PCR, while the TCRdb copy is restricted to in-frame clones and leaves out a portion. V, J and clone size are those of that table, while D and trimming were read from the DNA. The data show more than 200,000 clones, with 80% to 90% seen just once and about 4.1% held by the top ten. V lost 3 bases to trimming and J lost 7 bases; unmatched junction nucleotides: 10. The germline gives CDR1 DFQATT, CDR2 SNEGSKA (reference sequence). CDR3 size: 14 residues.

Source material: peripheral blood. The chain is built from TRBV20-1 and TRBJ1-2; 8 bases are shared with TRBD1. The clonotype originates from a man aged 50 to 59 with acute or convalescent COVID-19. The CDR3 sequence is CSASRTGGRIGYTF. In DNA, the CDR3 is TGCAGTGCTAGTCGAACAGGGGGAAGGATTGGCTACACCTTC.